One sample yielded the 32 T cell receptor beta chains listed below, sequenced in a study of blood T cell repertoires in COVID-19. Clones were sequenced by immunoSEQ multiplex PCR, and TCRdb holds only the in-frame ones, with some missing. In the table there are roughly 110,000 clones, approximately 85% of which are singletons. Sequencing was done on a sample of peripheral blood. The source is a man in his 70s with acute or convalescent COVID-19.

CDR3 bases: TGCGCCAGCAGCTCGGCATTTAGCGGGAGGGCCTTGGATGAGCAGTTCTTC. Protein: CASSSAFSGRALDEQFF. The genes are TRBV5-1 and TRBJ2-1, with 11 bases matching TRBD2. CDR3 length equals 17 residues. The junction had 13 bases not matched to a gene; V was cut back by 3 bases and J by 8 bases. CDR1 is SGHRS, CDR2 YFSETQ, per germline.

V gene TRBV7-9 combines with J gene TRBJ2-2; possible D gene TRBD1, 5 bases. CDR3 size: 14 residues. Germline-derived CDR1 and CDR2 are SEHNR and FQNEAQ (reference sequence). Trimming took 6 bases from V and 8 from J, leaving 16 bases between them. The CDR3 reads CASRQQGREGELFF. The CDR3 region has the DNA TGTGCCAGCAGGCAACAAGGCAGGGAAGGGGAGCTGTTTTTT.

The V gene is TRBV3-1 (or the pseudogene TRBV3-2), the J gene TRBJ2-7, with D perhaps TRBD1 (5 bases). Germline assignment: CDR1 LGHDT and CDR2 YNNKEL (reference sequence). This CDR3 comprises 15 residues. Trimming removed 1 base at V and 2 bases at J, with 12 bases between. CDR3 amino acids: CASSQVSRAPYEQYF. CDR3 in DNA: TGTGCCAGCAGCCAAGTGAGCAGGGCCCCCTACGAGCAGTACTTC.

The chain combines TRBV9 with TRBJ2-2; 10 nucleotides line up with TRBD2. J gave up 2 bases and V 4 bases, and 17 bases lay outside the gene matches. The germline V gene encodes CDR1 SGDLS and CDR2 YYNGEE. There are 20 residues in the CDR3. CDR3 loop: CASSRGLGLAGEANTGELFF. In DNA, the CDR3 is TGTGCCAGCAGCAGAGGGTTAGGGCTAGCGGGAGAAGCCAACACCGGGGAGCTGTTTTTT.

V usage is TRBV2 and J usage is TRBJ2-1; a possible D gene is TRBD2 (6 bases). The CDR3 loop spans 16 amino acids. Between the trimmed V and J ends, which lost 2 bases and 1 base, there was a span of 12 bases. CDR1 and CDR2 (germline): SNHLY, FYNNEI. Here the CDR3 reads CASSERGGESYNEQFF. The CDR3 region has the DNA TGTGCCAGCAGTGAACGGGGCGGGGAATCCTACAATGAGCAGTTCTTC.

This clone was detected only once. The chain links TRBV28 to TRBJ1-5, with D maybe TRBD1 (6 bases). Trimming stripped 2 bases from V and 1 base from J, with 12 bases between. This CDR3 region has 16 residues. Germline CDR1 reads MDHEN; CDR2 reads SYDVKM. Here the CDR3 reads CASSLQGWLSNQPQHF. The CDR3 DNA sequence: TGTGCCAGCAGTTTACAGGGGTGGCTAAGCAATCAGCCCCAGCATTTT.

The rearrangement joins TRBV7-2 to TRBJ2-6; D might be TRBD1 (6 bases). This CDR3 has 15 amino acids. Trimming left V 5 bases short and J 2 bases short, with 10 bases between. CDR1 and CDR2 (germline): SGHTA, FQGNSA. The CDR3 DNA reads as TGTGCCAGCAGCACAGACAGGACTGGGGCCAACGTCCTGACTTTC. This codes for CASSTDRTGANVLTF.

The chain carries TRBV10-3 and TRBJ1-1, with a weak D call TRBD1 (5 bases). The ends were cut back, 11 bases at V and 1 base at J, with 20 bases in the middle. The CDR3 runs 15 residues. Germline CDR1 is ENHRY and CDR2 is SYGVKD. The CDR3 here is CAVTAVRGRNTEAFF. The CDR3 coding sequence is TGTGCCGTAACCGCTGTACGGGGGAGGAACACTGAAGCTTTCTTT.

The CDR3 DNA reads TGTGCCTGGAGTACACAGGGTGGGGGAGGCTACACCTTC. Protein sequence: CAWSTQGGGGYTF. The chain has TRBV30 and TRBJ1-2, with a possible D match to TRBD1 (6 bases). V shed 2 bases and J shed 8 bases, with 15 bases lying between them. The germline V gene encodes CDR1 GTSNPN and CDR2 SVGIG (reference sequence). The CDR3 sequence is 13 residues long.

This clone has a single count. The chain links TRBV2 to TRBJ1-1; D is perhaps TRBD1 (6 bases). Trimming removed 1 base at V and 7 bases at J, with 13 bases between. Germline lookup yields CDR1 SNHLY and CDR2 FYNNEI. The CDR3 has 14 residues. Here the CDR3 reads CASSEVGSRGEAFF. The CDR3 DNA follows: TGTGCCAGCAGTGAAGTTGGTAGCAGGGGTGAAGCTTTCTTT.

V usage is TRBV28 and J usage is TRBJ1-3, with no clear D. The CDR3 runs 12 residues. Trimming pared 7 bases from V and 4 bases from J, leaving 8 bases between. CDR1 and CDR2 (germline): MDHEN, SYDVKM. This CDR3 is CASTERGNTIYF. The CDR3 nucleotides are TGTGCCAGCACCGAGCGGGGAAACACCATATATTTT.

This chain uses TRBV29-1 with TRBJ1-2; D might be TRBD1 (5 bases). V was clipped by 4 bases and J by 8 bases, with 17 bases between them. Germline V gene data show CDR1 as SQVTM and CDR2 as ANQGSEA. CDR3 length: 13 amino acids. CDR3 sequence reads: CSVGGGEIAGYTF. As DNA, the CDR3 is TGCAGCGTTGGTGGGGGGGAAATAGCGGGCTACACCTTC.

This clone has just one count. The chain joins TRBV5-4 to TRBJ1-4; no definite D call. Deletions cut 0 bases from V and 10 bases from J, with 10 bases between. Per germline, CDR1 SGHNT and CDR2 YYREEE (reference sequence). The CDR3 is 13 amino acids. The CDR3 region has the DNA TGTGCCAGCAGCTTGGAAGTGGAGGGAAAACTGTTTTTT. It yields the protein CASSLEVEGKLFF. The variable domain in full, completed from reference TRBV5-4 and TRBJ1-4, reads ETGVTQSPTHLIKTRGQQVTLRCSSQSGHNTVSWYQQALGQGPQFIFQYYREEENGRGNFPPRFSGLQFPNYSSELNVNALELDDSALYLCASSLEVEGKLFFGSGTQLSVL.

This chain uses TRBV3-1 (or the pseudogene TRBV3-2) with TRBJ1-1, with D possibly TRBD1 on 5 matching bases. The V and J ends lost 5 bases and 1 base respectively, with 8 bases between them. The V gene's germline CDR1 is LGHDT and CDR2 YNNKEL (reference sequence). This CDR3 is 13 amino acids long. The CDR3 nucleotides read TGTGCCAGCAGCAATACAGGGAACACTGAAGCTTTCTTT. Translated: CASSNTGNTEAFF.

The chain carries TRBV5-1 and TRBJ2-7; D remains unclear. From germline, CDR1 is SGHRS and CDR2 YFSETQ. The CDR3 covers 11 residues. V dropped 3 bases and J dropped 4 bases, with 5 bases sitting between them. The CDR3 region is CASSSQYEQYF. In DNA, the CDR3 is TGCGCCAGCAGCTCACAGTACGAGCAGTACTTC.

This clone has just one count. The genes are TRBV28 and TRBJ2-6, with 8 bases that match TRBD1. Germline CDR1 and CDR2: MDHEN and SYDVKM. V lost 5 bases to trimming and J lost 0 bases; unmatched junction nucleotides: 12. This CDR3 is built from 19 residues. CDR3 sequence: CASSGPTGASFSGANVLTF. The CDR3 bases are TGTGCCAGCAGTGGGCCGACAGGGGCCTCTTTCTCTGGGGCCAACGTCCTGACTTTC. The full variable domain, its missing parts supplied by reference TRBV28 and TRBJ2-6, is DVKVTQSSRYLVKRTGEKVFLECVQDMDHENMFWYRQDPGLGLRLIYFSYDVKMKEKGDIPEGYSVSREKKERFSLILESASTNQTSMYLCASSGPTGASFSGANVLTFGAGSRLTVL.

The rearrangement links TRBV3-1 (or the pseudogene TRBV3-2) to TRBJ2-5, with 10 bases that match TRBD1. This CDR3 is 16 amino acids long. The junction had 8 bases not matched to a gene; V was cut back by 4 bases and J by 3 bases. Germline V gene lookup returns CDR1 LGHDT and CDR2 YNNKEL (reference sequence). Written as DNA, the CDR3 is TGTGCCAGCAGCCGGGGGACAGGGGAGCTGGAAGAGACCCAGTACTTC. This sequence encodes CASSRGTGELEETQYF.

The chain joins TRBV5-4 to TRBJ2-1, with 8 positions matching TRBD2. Germline loops: CDR1 SGHNT, CDR2 YYREEE (reference sequence). The CDR3 extends over 16 amino acids. V lost 4 bases, J lost 2 bases, and 8 bases stayed unmatched. Written as DNA, the CDR3 is TGTGCCAGCAGCCCGGGGGGGACTACGGCCTACAATGAGCAGTTCTTC. Translation gives CASSPGGTTAYNEQFF.

The chain couples TRBV30 to TRBJ2-6; D may be TRBD1 (6 bases). Germline V gene data show CDR1 as GTSNPN and CDR2 as SVGIG (reference sequence). The CDR3 is 17 amino acids. The germline V and J ends were trimmed by 0 bases and 0 bases, with 12 bases remaining between them. CDR3 amino acids: CAWSVWQGSSGANVLTF. The CDR3, as DNA: TGTGCCTGGAGTGTGTGGCAGGGGAGCTCTGGGGCCAACGTCCTGACTTTC.

In this sample, this clone turned up once. The J gene is TRBJ1-3, the V gene TRBV5-1; D may be TRBD1 (6 bases). The V end lost 0 bases, the J end lost 0 bases, and 16 bases lay between the germline ends. The CDR3 is made up of 18 amino acids. The germline gives CDR1 SGHRS, CDR2 YFSETQ. The CDR3 loop is CASSLGGTTAISGNTIYF. The CDR3 region has the DNA TGCGCCAGCAGCTTGGGGGGGACAACAGCTATCTCTGGAAACACCATATATTTT.

V usage is TRBV10-3 and J usage is TRBJ1-3, with D unresolved. CDR1 is ENHRY, CDR2 SYGVKD, per germline. There are 14 residues in the CDR3. The germline V and J ends were trimmed by 6 bases and 4 bases, with 13 bases remaining between them. The CDR3 loop is CAIREEDSGNTIYF. CDR3 bases: TGTGCCATCAGAGAAGAAGACTCCGGAAACACCATATATTTT.

The chain recombines TRBV19 with TRBJ1-6; D is undetermined. The CDR3 has 16 amino acids. Germline CDR1 and CDR2: LNHDA and SQIVND (reference sequence). The V end lost 5 bases, the J end lost 5 bases, and 16 bases lay between the germline ends. CDR3: CASSVWPQRDNSPLHF. CDR3 coding DNA: TGTGCCAGTAGTGTTTGGCCCCAGCGGGATAATTCACCCCTCCACTTT.

J is TRBJ1-3 and V is TRBV24-1; D gene uncertain. The germline V gene encodes CDR1 KGHDR and CDR2 SFDVKD. CDR3 length: 14 residues. V was shortened by 4 bases and J by 0 bases, with 6 bases between the two germline ends. DNA of the CDR3: TGTGCCACCAGTGACCGGTCCTCTGGAAACACCATATATTTT. Protein: CATSDRSSGNTIYF.

V and J are TRBV7-2 and TRBJ1-1; TRBD1 is a possible D gene (5 bases). The germline CDR1 and CDR2 sequences are SGHTA and FQGNSA. V lost 5 bases and J 1 base, leaving 11 bases between the germline ends. This CDR3 has 14 amino acids. The CDR3 loop is CASSAGPQNTEAFF. CDR3 bases: TGTGCCAGCAGCGCGGGACCGCAGAACACTGAAGCTTTCTTT.

The table lists this clone with a few counts. The V call is TRBV5-1, the J call TRBJ1-6; the D gene is possibly TRBD1 (5 bases). The CDR3 extends over 15 amino acids. Trimming removed 6 bases at V and 8 bases at J, with 18 bases between. The V gene's germline CDR1 is SGHRS and CDR2 YFSETQ. The CDR3: CASKISSGMDSPLHF. Written as DNA, the CDR3 is TGCGCCAGCAAAATTTCGTCAGGGATGGATTCACCCCTCCACTTT.

The rearrangement uses TRBV4-2 and TRBJ2-3; the match to TRBD2 covers 11 bases. The V gene end was trimmed by 1 base and the J gene end by 2 bases; junction bases not matched to a gene: 5. Germline loops: CDR1 LGHNA, CDR2 YNFKEQ. The CDR3 spans 17 residues. CDR3 region: CASSQALAGVATDTQYF. CDR3 nucleotide sequence: TGTGCCAGCAGCCAAGCACTAGCGGGGGTGGCCACAGATACGCAGTATTTT.

The chain joins TRBV10-2 to TRBJ1-6, with TRBD1 as a possible D gene (5 bases). V dropped 3 bases and J dropped 8 bases, with 17 bases sitting between them. Germline V gene lookup returns CDR1 WSHSY and CDR2 SAAADI. This CDR3 has 16 residues. The DNA of the CDR3 is TGCGCCAGCAGTGACGCGGGCGGGACCCGAGATTCACCCCTCCACTTT. Amino acids: CASSDAGGTRDSPLHF.

The CDR3 spells CASSVAVGKSEQFF. As DNA, the CDR3 is TGTGCCAGCAGCGTAGCGGTCGGGAAGTCAGAGCAGTTCTTC. This chain joins TRBV9 and TRBJ2-1, with a tentative D call TRBD2 (5 bases). In germline, CDR1 is SGDLS, CDR2 YYNGEE. This CDR3 region has 14 residues. Trimming shortened V by 0 bases and J by 10 bases, and 14 bases separated the two germline ends.

A single count supports this clone. The chain links TRBV10-3 to TRBJ2-7; 8 bases match TRBD1. J gave up 2 bases and V 6 bases, and 9 bases lay outside the gene matches. CDR1 and CDR2 from the germline V gene are ENHRY and SYGVKD. CDR3 length equals 15 residues. The CDR3 sequence: CAISPGTGPTYEQYF. The CDR3 bases are TGTGCCATCAGCCCCGGGACAGGTCCGACCTACGAGCAGTACTTC.

The CDR3 loop is CAISETDRYYGYTF. In nucleotides, the CDR3 is TGTGCCATCAGTGAGACCGACAGGTATTATGGCTACACCTTC. The V gene is TRBV10-3, the J gene TRBJ1-2; maybe TRBD1 (6 bases). CDR1 is ENHRY, CDR2 SYGVKD, per germline. The CDR3 runs to 14 residues. The germline V and J ends were trimmed by 2 bases and 5 bases, with 12 bases remaining between them.

The V and J genes are TRBV5-1 and TRBJ1-2; 7 nucleotides align to TRBD1. The CDR3 runs 14 residues. Looked up from germline, CDR1 is SGHRS and CDR2 is YFSETQ. Trimming removed 4 bases from V and 5 bases from J; junction bases left unmatched: 8. Written as DNA, the CDR3 is TGCGCCAGCAGCCGCACCGGGACAGATTATGGCTACACCTTC. Residues: CASSRTGTDYGYTF.

This clone was counted once. The chain carries TRBV19 and TRBJ1-5, with D possibly matching TRBD1 (6 bases). The V end was cut by 4 bases, the J end by 6 bases, with 19 bases between. The CDR3 has 16 residues. Germline V CDR1 and CDR2: LNHDA, SQIVND (reference sequence). The CDR3 sequence: CASSSNSRGRGQPQHF. For the CDR3, the DNA is TGTGCCAGTAGTAGTAATAGCAGGGGACGGGGTCAGCCCCAGCATTTT.